These 11 T cell receptor beta chains were all obtained from the same sample, sequenced in a study of cytomegalovirus exposure and HLA in healthy donors. 60 Vbeta and 13 Jbeta primers were used in PCR. Using immunoSEQ multiplex PCR, the repertoire was profiled, and TCRdb retains in-frame clones only, with some absent. The data show about 87,000 clones, with under 80% seen just once and about 22% held by the top ten. The sequenced sample was PBMCs. These receptor sequences come from a young man in good health and CMV-seropositive.

The chain couples TRBV27 to TRBJ2-7; the match to TRBD1 covers 10 bases. J lost 0 bases, V lost 5 bases, and 7 bases had no gene match. This CDR3 region has 16 residues. Germline CDR1 is MNHEY and CDR2 is SMNVEV (reference sequence). The chain's CDR3 is CASSISRDRGSYEQYF. For the CDR3, the DNA is TGTGCCAGCAGTATAAGCCGGGACAGGGGCTCCTACGAGCAGTACTTC.

The J gene is TRBJ2-3, the V gene TRBV4-2; TRBD1 matches at 9 bases. V was clipped by 1 base and J by 3 bases; unmatched bases: 2. The CDR3 totals 15 residues. Germline lookup yields CDR1 LGHNA and CDR2 YNFKEQ. The CDR3, as DNA: TGTGCCAGCAGCCAAGGGGGACAGGGAACAGATACGCAGTATTTT. Translating it yields CASSQGGQGTDTQYF.

The chain is built from TRBV7-8 and TRBJ2-7; weak D call: TRBD2 (6 bases). V was cut by 4 bases and J by 2 bases, with 9 bases left in between. Germline V gene lookup returns CDR1 SGHVS and CDR2 FQNEAQ. The CDR3 has 13 residues. CDR3 in DNA: TGTGCCAGCAGCTATCCGGGAGCCTACGAGCAGTACTTC. Its protein product is CASSYPGAYEQYF.

The CDR3 here is CASMGQGFDQPQHF. CDR3 DNA: TGTGCCAGCATGGGTCAGGGGTTTGATCAGCCCCAGCATTTT. The gene calls are TRBV6-6 and TRBJ1-5; D may be TRBD1 (6 bases). Germline values: CDR1 MNHNY, CDR2 SVGAGI (reference sequence). Trimming removed 7 bases from V and 5 bases from J, with 15 bases in between. This CDR3 has 14 amino acids.

J is TRBJ2-7 and V is TRBV9; 7 nucleotides line up with TRBD2. V shed 7 bases, J shed 0 bases, and the junction held 4 bases outside the gene matches. This CDR3 region has 13 residues. The germline V gene encodes CDR1 SGDLS and CDR2 YYNGEE. Written as DNA, the CDR3 is TGTGCCAGCGCGGGGGACCTCTCCTACGAGCAGTACTTC. It yields the protein CASAGDLSYEQYF.

This clone was counted a single time. V gene TRBV5-8 combines with J gene TRBJ2-7; 9 bases align to TRBD1. The V gene end was trimmed by 2 bases and the J gene end by 3 bases; junction bases not matched to a gene: 3. The CDR3 is made up of 14 amino acids. Germline V CDR1 and CDR2: SGHTS, YDEGEE. CDR3 DNA: TGTGCCAGCAGCTTTGGGACAGGGAGCTACGAGCAGTACTTC. Its translation: CASSFGTGSYEQYF.

The chain combines TRBV14 with TRBJ2-7; a weak D match, TRBD2 (5 bases). V was cut by 4 bases and J by 4 bases, with 14 bases left in between. The CDR3 loop spans 14 amino acids. Per the germline V gene, CDR1 is SGHDN and CDR2 is FVKESK. CDR3 nucleotides: TGTGCCAGCAGCCCCGGGGAGCGAAGTTACGAGCAGTACTTC. Amino acid sequence: CASSPGERSYEQYF.

J is TRBJ1-1 and V is TRBV7-9, with TRBD1 identical over 8 bases. V was clipped by 5 bases and J by 5 bases; unmatched bases: 10. Germline CDR1 reads SEHNR; CDR2 reads FQNEAQ (reference sequence). This CDR3 is 15 amino acids long. CDR3 loop: CASSVPTGGETEAFF. The CDR3 region has the DNA TGTGCCAGCAGCGTTCCAACAGGGGGGGAAACTGAAGCTTTCTTT. The full variable domain, with the rest looked up from reference TRBV7-9 and TRBJ1-1, is DTGVSQNPRHKITKRGQNVTFRCDPISEHNRLYWYRQTLGQGPEFLTYFQNEAQLEKSRLLSDRFSAERPKGSFSTLEIQRTEQGDSAMYLCASSVPTGGETEAFFGQGTRLTVV.

The chain couples TRBV18 to TRBJ2-5; perhaps TRBD1 as D (5 bases). V was shortened by 3 bases and J by 5 bases, with 13 bases between the two germline ends. The germline V gene encodes CDR1 KGHSH and CDR2 LQKENI. CDR3 length: 14 residues. CDR3 coding DNA: TGTGCCAGCTCACCTCAGGGCTCCTTGGAGACCCAGTACTTC. Its translation is CASSPQGSLETQYF.

The chain's CDR3 is CASSAVIDTQYF. The CDR3 coding sequence is TGTGCCAGCAGCGCCGTTATAGATACGCAGTATTTT. The rearrangement links TRBV9 to TRBJ2-3; no firm D call. Trimming cost V 3 bases and J 5 bases, with 7 bases left between them. Germline-derived CDR1 and CDR2 are SGDLS and YYNGEE. The CDR3 totals 12 residues.

This clone was seen more than once but under ten times. The V and J genes are TRBV14 and TRBJ1-1; D perhaps matches TRBD1 (6 bases). Germline V gene lookup returns CDR1 SGHDN and CDR2 FVKESK. The germline V and J ends were trimmed by 2 bases and 3 bases, with 10 bases remaining between them. The length of the CDR3 is 14 residues. The CDR3: CASSQRTEYTEAFF. In DNA, the CDR3 is TGTGCCAGCAGCCAAAGGACAGAATACACTGAAGCTTTCTTT.